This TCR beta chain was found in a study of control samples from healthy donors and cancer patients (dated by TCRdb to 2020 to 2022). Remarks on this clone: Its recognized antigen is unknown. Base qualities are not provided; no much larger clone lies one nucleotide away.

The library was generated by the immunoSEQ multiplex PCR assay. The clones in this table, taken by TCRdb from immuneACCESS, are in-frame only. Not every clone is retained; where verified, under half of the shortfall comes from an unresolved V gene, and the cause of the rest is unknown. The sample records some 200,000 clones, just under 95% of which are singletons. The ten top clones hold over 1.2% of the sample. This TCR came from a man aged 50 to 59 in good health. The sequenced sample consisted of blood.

The CDR3 is CASSWGQENTEAFF. The DNA sequence is given as TGCGCCAGCAGCTGGGGACAGGAGAACACTGAAGCTTTCTTT. Recombination joined TRBV5-1 with TRBJ1-1; 8 junctional bases match TRBD1. The CDR3 runs 14 residues from the cysteine to the phenylalanine. The entry retains the CDR3 DNA only, 42 bases that are in frame from base 1. The germline V gene specifies SGHRS as CDR1 and YFSETQ as CDR2. Germline trimming: 3 bases from V, 1 base from J; junction bases outside gene matches: 2.